This TCR beta chain was observed in a study of blood T cell repertoires in COVID-19. Study-level background: There were acute and convalescent COVID-19 samples, and they came from the United States, Italy and Spain. Sources were T cells, B-cell-depleted T cells, or PBMCs; the material itself was cDNA or gDNA.

In the authors' workflow: It was from reference gene primer amplification that nucleated cell counts were estimated. Clones were sequenced by immunoSEQ multiplex PCR, and TCRdb holds only the in-frame ones, with some missing. V, J and clone size are taken as reported in that table, and D and trimming were inferred from the DNA itself. The sample has 350,000 to 450,000 clones; roughly 90% are singletons. This CDR3 is 14 amino acids long. Germline CDR1 and CDR2: LNHDA and SQIVND (reference sequence). V lost 3 bases and J 7 bases, leaving 15 bases between the germline ends. The clonotype comes from a man in his forties or fifties with acute or convalescent COVID-19. Input material: peripheral blood. The chain joins TRBV19 to TRBJ1-1; no firm D call. CDR3 nucleotides: TGTGCCAGTAGTATTTTTTTGCGTGGTGGTGAAGCTTTCTTT. It specifies CASSIFLRGGEAFF.